A selection of T cell receptor beta chains follows, all from one sample in a study of blood T cell repertoires in COVID-19. Assay used: immunoSEQ multiplex PCR; TCRdb lists only in-frame clones, some missing. The repertoire has 150,000 to 200,000 clones, 87% of them found once; the top ten carry approximately 10%. Sequences were obtained from peripheral blood. Receptors originate from an older woman with COVID-19, enrolled during active disease. CDR3s include the opening cysteine and the closing phenylalanine or tryptophan. The D gene is left open where the match is weak. Clone size, where shown, is once, few, many, or a class for clones that have expanded.

size	V	J	D	CDR3	DNA
.	TRBV12-3/TRBV12-4	TRBJ2-7	.	CASRRESSYEQYF	TGTGCCAGCCGCCGTGAGTCCTCCTACGAGCAGTACTTC
.	TRBV27	TRBJ1-5	.	CASSSQGWHQPQHF	TGTGCCAGCAGTTCACAGGGTTGGCATCAGCCCCAGCATTTT
few	TRBV29-1	TRBJ1-2	.	CSVETGGSYTF	TGCAGCGTTGAAACCGGCGGTAGCTACACCTTC
once	TRBV29-1	TRBJ1-1	.	CSVAVRTEAFF	TGCAGCGTAGCGGTTAGAACTGAAGCTTTCTTT
.	TRBV5-6	TRBJ2-7	.	CASSSEAVFTYEQYF	TGTGCCAGCAGCTCGGAGGCAGTCTTCACCTACGAGCAGTACTTC
.	TRBV6-5	TRBJ1-4	.	CASSWGGKLFF	TGTGCCAGCAGCTGGGGCGGAAAACTGTTTTTT
.	TRBV14	TRBJ2-5	.	CASSQEVQGKTQYF	TGTGCCAGCAGCCAAGAAGTTCAGGGGAAGACCCAGTACTTC
few	TRBV18	TRBJ1-3	TRBD1	CASSQGQSSGNTIYF	TGTGCCAGCTCGCAGGGACAGAGCTCTGGAAACACCATATATTTT
few	TRBV2	TRBJ1-6	TRBD1	CASSEEGQGYSPLHF	TGTGCCAGCAGTGAAGAGGGACAGGGTTATTCACCCCTCCACTTT
.	TRBV2	TRBJ1-1	TRBD1	CASSLQGPTEAFF	TGTGCCAGCAGCTTACAGGGGCCAACTGAAGCTTTCTTT
once	TRBV5-1	TRBJ2-1	.	CASRGDLQNNEQFF	TGCGCCAGCCGAGGGGACTTACAGAACAATGAGCAGTTCTTC
.	TRBV5-1	TRBJ2-1	TRBD1	CASSLADPGGLQQFF	TGCGCCAGCAGCTTGGCAGACCCAGGGGGCCTTCAGCAGTTCTTC
.	TRBV5-1	TRBJ2-2	TRBD2	CASSQEGLRTGELFF	TGCGCCAGCAGCCAAGAGGGACTACGTACCGGGGAGCTGTTTTTT
.	TRBV7-9	TRBJ1-5	TRBD1	CAVPTGPNQPQHF	TGTGCCGTACCGACAGGGCCCAATCAGCCCCAGCATTTT